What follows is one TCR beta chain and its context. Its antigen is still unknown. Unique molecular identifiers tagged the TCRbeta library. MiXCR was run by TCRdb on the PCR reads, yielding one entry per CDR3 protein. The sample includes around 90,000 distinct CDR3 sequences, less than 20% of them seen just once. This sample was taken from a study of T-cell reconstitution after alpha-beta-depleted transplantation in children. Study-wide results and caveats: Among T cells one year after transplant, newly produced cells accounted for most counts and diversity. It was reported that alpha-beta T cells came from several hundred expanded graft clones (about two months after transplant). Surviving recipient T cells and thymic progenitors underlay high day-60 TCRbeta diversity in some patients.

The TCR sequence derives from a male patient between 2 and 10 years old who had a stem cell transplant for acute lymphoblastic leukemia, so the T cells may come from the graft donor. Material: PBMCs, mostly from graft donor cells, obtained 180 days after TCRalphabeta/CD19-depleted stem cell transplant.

CDR3 in DNA: TGCGCCAGCAGCTTGGGGGACAGGGCGGGGAATGAGCAGTTCTTC. Translation gives CASSLGDRAGNEQFF. The genes are TRBV5-1 and TRBJ2-1; 9 nucleotides agree with TRBD1. The CDR3 is made up of 15 amino acids. Germline V gives CDR1 SGHRS, CDR2 YFSETQ. After removal of 0 bases from V and 7 bases from J, the junction contained 5 bases not matched to a gene. The whole variable domain, filled in from reference TRBV5-1 and TRBJ2-1, reads KAGVTQTPRYLIKTRGQQVTLSCSPISGHRSVSWYQQTPGQGLQFLFEYFSETQRNKGNFPGRFSGRQFSNSRSEMNVSTLELGDSALYLCASSLGDRAGNEQFFGPGTRLTVL.